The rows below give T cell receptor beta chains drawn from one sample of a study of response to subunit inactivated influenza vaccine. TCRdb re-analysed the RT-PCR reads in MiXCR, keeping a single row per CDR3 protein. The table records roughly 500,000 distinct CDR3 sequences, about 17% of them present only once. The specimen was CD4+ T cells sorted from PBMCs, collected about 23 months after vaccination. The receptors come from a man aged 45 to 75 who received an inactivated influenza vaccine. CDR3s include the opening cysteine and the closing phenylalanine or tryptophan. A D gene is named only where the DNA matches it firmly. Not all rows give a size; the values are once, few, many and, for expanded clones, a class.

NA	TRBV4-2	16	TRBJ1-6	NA	CASSQGSGGYDSPLHF	TGTGCCAGCAGCCAAGGGTCCGGAGGCTACGATTCACCCCTCCACTTT
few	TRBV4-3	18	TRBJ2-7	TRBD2	CASSPFEGLAGTAYEQYF	TGCGCCAGCAGCCCGTTTGAGGGACTAGCGGGGACTGCCTACGAGCAGTACTTC
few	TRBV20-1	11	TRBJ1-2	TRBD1	CSATGGYGYTF	TGCAGTGCGACAGGGGGCTATGGCTACACCTTC
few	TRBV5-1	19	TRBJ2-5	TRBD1	CASSNMGGKGRGFQETQYF	TGCGCCAGCAGCAACATGGGCGGCAAAGGCAGGGGGTTCCAAGAGACCCAGTACTTC
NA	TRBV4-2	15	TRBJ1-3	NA	CASSQDWGTGNTIYF	TGTGCCAGCAGCCAAGATTGGGGAACAGGAAACACCATATATTTT
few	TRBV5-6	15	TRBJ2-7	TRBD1	CASSFRDRRFYEQYF	TGTGCCAGCAGTTTCCGGGACAGGCGATTCTACGAGCAGTACTTC
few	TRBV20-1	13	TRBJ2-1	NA	CSARATVGNEQFF	TGCAGTGCTAGAGCTACAGTCGGCAATGAGCAGTTCTTC
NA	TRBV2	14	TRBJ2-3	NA	CASSPISVTNTQYF	TGTGCCAGCAGTCCCATCTCGGTGACAAATACGCAGTATTTT
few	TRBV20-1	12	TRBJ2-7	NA	CSPRQGTYEQYF	TGCAGTCCGCGGCAGGGAACCTACGAGCAGTACTTC
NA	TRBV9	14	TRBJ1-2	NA	CASSVESRQAGYTF	TGTGCCAGCAGCGTAGAGTCTAGACAGGCTGGCTACACCTTC
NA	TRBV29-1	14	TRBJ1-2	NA	CSVPFPRAGYGYTF	TGCAGCGTTCCTTTTCCCAGGGCAGGCTATGGCTACACCTTC
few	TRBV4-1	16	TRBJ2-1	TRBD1	CASSQLPGQGWNEQFF	TGCGCCAGCAGCCAACTACCGGGACAGGGATGGAATGAGCAGTTCTTC
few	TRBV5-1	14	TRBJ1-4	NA	CASSLGSINEKLFF	TGCGCCAGCAGCTTAGGGAGTATTAATGAAAAACTGTTTTTT
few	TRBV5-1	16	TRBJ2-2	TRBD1	CASSIGWTGGSGELFF	TGCGCCAGCAGCATTGGCTGGACAGGGGGATCCGGGGAGCTGTTTTTT
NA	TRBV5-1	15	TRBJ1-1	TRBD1	CASSRRTGGNTEAFF	TGCGCCAGCAGCCGCCGGACAGGGGGGAACACTGAAGCTTTCTTT
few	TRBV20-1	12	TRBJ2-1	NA	CSASDETGRQFF	TGCAGTGCTAGTGATGAGACAGGTCGGCAGTTCTTC
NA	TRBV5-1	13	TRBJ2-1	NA	CASSPTQYNEQFF	TGCGCCAGCAGCCCGACACAGTACAATGAGCAGTTCTTC
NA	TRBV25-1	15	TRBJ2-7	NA	CASSSPSPSTYEQYF	TGTGCCAGCAGTAGCCCTTCCCCCAGTACCTACGAGCAGTACTTC
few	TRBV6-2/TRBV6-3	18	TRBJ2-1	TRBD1	CASSYALDRGAGYNEQFF	TGTGCCAGCAGTTACGCCTTGGACAGGGGTGCGGGTTACAATGAGCAGTTCTTC
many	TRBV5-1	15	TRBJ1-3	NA	CASSLGQFSGNTIYF	TGCGCCAGCAGCTTGGGACAGTTCTCTGGAAACACCATATATTTT
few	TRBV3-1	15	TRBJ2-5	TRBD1	CASSQPGQGFETQYF	TGTGCCAGCAGCCAACCGGGACAGGGTTTCGAGACCCAGTACTTC
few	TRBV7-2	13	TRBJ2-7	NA	CASSKDRNYEQYF	TGTGCCAGCAGCAAAGACAGGAACTACGAGCAGTACTTC
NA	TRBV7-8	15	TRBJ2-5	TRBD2	CASSRREGLSETQYF	TGTGCCAGCAGCCGACGGGAGGGCCTATCAGAGACCCAGTACTTC
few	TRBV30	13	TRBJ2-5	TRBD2	CAWRLGGGGTQYF	TGTGCCTGGAGATTGGGCGGGGGAGGGACCCAGTACTTC
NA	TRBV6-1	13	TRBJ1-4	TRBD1	CASRTTGGGELFF	TGTGCCAGCCGAACTACAGGGGGCGGCGAACTGTTTTTT
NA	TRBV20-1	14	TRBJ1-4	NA	CSARLGAGNEKLFF	TGCAGTGCTAGATTGGGGGCGGGAAATGAAAAACTGTTTTTT
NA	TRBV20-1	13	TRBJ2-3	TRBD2	CSAGTRSTDTQYF	TGCAGTGCTGGGACTAGGAGCACAGATACGCAGTATTTT
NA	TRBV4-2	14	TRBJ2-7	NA	CASSQEAGANEQYF	TGTGCCAGCAGCCAAGAGGCAGGGGCCAACGAGCAGTACTTC
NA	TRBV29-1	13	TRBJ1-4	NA	CSVEGGLGEKLFF	TGCAGCGTGGAAGGGGGGCTAGGTGAAAAACTGTTTTTT
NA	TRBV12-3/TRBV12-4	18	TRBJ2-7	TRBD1	CASSRGQGYTQLSYEQYF	TGTGCCAGCAGTCGAGGACAGGGATACACACAACTATCCTACGAGCAGTACTTC
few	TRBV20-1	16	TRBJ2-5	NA	CSAHPSLTRRSETQYF	TGCAGTGCTCACCCTTCCCTGACTAGGCGCTCAGAGACCCAGTACTTC
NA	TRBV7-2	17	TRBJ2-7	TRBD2	CASSLGLAGGVYYEQYF	TGTGCCAGCAGCCTGGGACTAGCGGGAGGAGTATATTACGAGCAGTACTTC
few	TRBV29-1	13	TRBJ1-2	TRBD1	CSVSPGGDYGYTF	TGCAGCGTAAGCCCAGGGGGCGACTATGGCTACACCTTC
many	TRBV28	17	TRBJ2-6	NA	CASSLAQAYSGANVLTF	NA
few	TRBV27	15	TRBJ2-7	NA	CASSFSLSGSYEQYF	TGTGCCAGCAGTTTTAGTTTAAGCGGCTCCTACGAGCAGTACTTC
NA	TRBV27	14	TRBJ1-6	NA	CASSRIGGNSPLHF	TGTGCCAGCAGCCGGATAGGGGGTAATTCACCCCTCCACTTT
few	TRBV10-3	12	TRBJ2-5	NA	CAISDVSETQYF	TGTGCCATCAGTGACGTCTCGGAGACCCAGTACTTC
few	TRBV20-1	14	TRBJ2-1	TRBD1	CSAKGALSYNEQFF	TGCAGTGCCAAGGGGGCGCTAAGCTACAATGAGCAGTTCTTC
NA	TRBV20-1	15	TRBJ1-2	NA	CSARSTGQGNYGYTF	TGCAGTGCTAGATCTACAGGGCAGGGGAACTATGGCTACACCTTC
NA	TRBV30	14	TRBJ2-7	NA	CAWSVSSIVHEQYF	TGTGCCTGGAGTGTATCCTCCATAGTCCACGAGCAGTACTTC
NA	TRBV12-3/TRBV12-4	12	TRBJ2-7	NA	CASKGRSYEQYF	TGTGCCAGCAAGGGCCGATCGTACGAGCAGTACTTC
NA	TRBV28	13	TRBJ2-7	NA	CASKPGTNTRIDF	TGTGCCAGCAAGCCGGGGACGAATACGAGAATAGACTTC
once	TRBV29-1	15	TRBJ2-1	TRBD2	CSVEGRAGGRNEQFF	TGCAGCGTTGAAGGAAGAGCGGGGGGCCGCAATGAGCAGTTCTTC
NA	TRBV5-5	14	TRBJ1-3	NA	CASRSRGSGNTIYF	TGTGCCAGCAGGTCACGGGGCTCTGGAAACACCATATATTTT
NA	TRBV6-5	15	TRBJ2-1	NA	CASSYKGSSYNEQFF	TGTGCCAGCAGTTACAAGGGAAGCTCCTACAATGAGCAGTTCTTC